Listed below are T cell receptor beta chains from one sample, sequenced in a study of T cell changes during pregnancy in multiple sclerosis. Measured with immunoSEQ multiplex PCR; TCRdb has only the in-frame clones, and not every one. The sample shows tens of thousands of clones, approximately 90% of them seen only once. The sample was peripheral blood, taken in the first trimester of pregnancy. These receptor sequences come from a female donor in good health, enrolled as a control in a pregnancy study. Both conserved end residues are trimmed from each CDR3. D genes are given only for firm matches.

d_gene,v_gene,CDR3aa
NA,TRBV6-6,ASSPVGGGRQPQH
TRBD2,TRBV19,ATTNLGGVSHNEQF
NA,TRBV28,ASSLGGWGQETQY
NA,TRBV7-2,ASSLWAGPETQY
NA,TRBV7-9,ASSLMNGNTEAF
NA,TRBV4-1,ASSQDEGSYGYT
NA,TRBV7-9,ASSLGDNEAF
NA,TRBV29-1,SVDHVLGSSTEAF
TRBD1,TRBV4-1,ASRDRQGLSGNTIY
NA,TRBV5-1,ASSSNNEQF
TRBD1,TRBV5-4,ASSLRQGAYNEQF
TRBD1,TRBV30,AWGTGGYGYT
NA,TRBV27,ASSKRQAGDTEAF
TRBD1,TRBV27,ASSFEGQADQPQH
TRBD1,TRBV2,ASTENRDSQRRIANYGYT
TRBD2,TRBV10-3,AISPAGGLYEQY
NA,TRBV7-9,ASSTGPLEGEQF
NA,TRBV6-1,ASVAGSGKNYGYT
NA,TRBV7-6,ASSLGTREGGEQY
TRBD2,TRBV2,ASSVLGEGNEQF
NA,TRBV7-9,ASSGHRNEQF
TRBD2,TRBV19,ASSQTSGSTDTQY
NA,TRBV11-3,ASSLEESREAF
NA,TRBV5-6,ASSLGQFIPTGELF
TRBD1,TRBV5-1,ASSLNGQGNGYT
TRBD1,TRBV6-1,ATWRAGGNQPQH
NA,TRBV20-1,SARDLEAF
NA,TRBV30,AWSVGGLYGYT
TRBD1,TRBV30,AWSVQGGSQPQH
TRBD2,TRBV11-2,ASSLEMPSGGVNNEQF